The 5 T cell receptor beta chains listed next were all sequenced from one sample in a study of blood T cell repertoires in COVID-19. Generated by immunoSEQ multiplex PCR, the TCRdb table keeps only in-frame clones and is missing some. The data show about 190,000 clones, approximately 86% seen once. Sequenced material: peripheral blood. The source of these receptors is a man younger than 45 with acute or convalescent COVID-19.

The chain joins TRBV20-1 to TRBJ1-5; D ambiguous. Trimming shortened V by 0 bases and J by 9 bases, and 6 bases separated the two germline ends. There are 11 residues in the CDR3. Per the germline V gene, CDR1 is DFQATT and CDR2 is SNEGSKA (reference sequence). CDR3: CSARDLGPQHF. The CDR3 DNA reads as TGCAGTGCTAGAGATCTAGGGCCCCAGCATTTT.

The gene calls are TRBV4-2 and TRBJ2-5, with TRBD2 matching over 12 bases. From germline, CDR1 is LGHNA and CDR2 YNFKEQ. This CDR3 has 16 amino acids. The trim removed 1 base at V and 5 bases at J, leaving 5 bases unmatched. The CDR3 loop reads CASSQGWTSGVETQYF. The CDR3 DNA follows: TGTGCCAGCAGCCAAGGATGGACTAGCGGGGTGGAGACCCAGTACTTC.

The V and J genes are TRBV5-1 and TRBJ2-7, with TRBD2 matching over 7 bases. The CDR3 sequence is 13 residues long. The V segment lost 3 bases and the J segment 2 bases; nucleotides outside the gene matches: 2. Germline V gene data show CDR1 as SGHRS and CDR2 as YFSETQ. The CDR3 protein is CASSYLAAYEQYF. In DNA form, the CDR3 reads TGCGCCAGCAGCTACCTAGCGGCCTACGAGCAGTACTTC.

This chain links TRBV19 with TRBJ1-6; D may be TRBD1 (5 bases). This CDR3 contains 15 residues. V was clipped by 5 bases and J by 6 bases, with 14 bases between them. From germline, CDR1 is LNHDA and CDR2 SQIVND (reference sequence). The CDR3 loop reads CASSPGGVSNSPLHF. The CDR3, as DNA: TGTGCCAGTAGTCCCGGGGGAGTCAGTAATTCACCCCTCCACTTT.

V is TRBV5-4 and J is TRBJ1-4; 10 nucleotides agree with TRBD1. The CDR3 length is 15 residues. Germline V gene lookup returns CDR1 SGHNT and CDR2 YYREEE (reference sequence). J gave up 3 bases and V 4 bases, and 3 bases lay outside the gene matches. CDR3 protein: CASSDRGRSNEKLFF. CDR3 nucleotide sequence: TGTGCCAGCAGCGACAGGGGGCGGTCTAATGAAAAACTGTTTTTT. The full variable domain, its missing parts supplied by reference TRBV5-4 and TRBJ1-4, is ETGVTQSPTHLIKTRGQQVTLRCSSQSGHNTVSWYQQALGQGPQFIFQYYREEENGRGNFPPRFSGLQFPNYSSELNVNALELDDSALYLCASSDRGRSNEKLFFGSGTQLSVL.